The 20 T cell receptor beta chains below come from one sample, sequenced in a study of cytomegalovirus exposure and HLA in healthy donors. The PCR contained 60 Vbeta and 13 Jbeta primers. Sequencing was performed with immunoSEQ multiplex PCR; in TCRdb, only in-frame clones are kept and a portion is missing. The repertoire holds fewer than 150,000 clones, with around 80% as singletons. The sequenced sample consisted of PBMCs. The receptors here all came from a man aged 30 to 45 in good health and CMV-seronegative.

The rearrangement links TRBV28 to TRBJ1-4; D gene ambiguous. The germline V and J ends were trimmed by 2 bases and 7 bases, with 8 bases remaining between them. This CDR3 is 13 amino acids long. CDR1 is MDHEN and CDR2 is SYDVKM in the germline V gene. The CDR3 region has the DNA TGTGCCAGCAGTTTAGTGGCGGGTGAAAAACTGTTTTTT. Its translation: CASSLVAGEKLFF.

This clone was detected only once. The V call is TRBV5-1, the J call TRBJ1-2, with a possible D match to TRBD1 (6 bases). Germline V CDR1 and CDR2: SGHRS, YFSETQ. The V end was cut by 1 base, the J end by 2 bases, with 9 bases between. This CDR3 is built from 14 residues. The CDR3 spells CASSLRTGNYGYTF. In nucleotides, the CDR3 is TGCGCCAGCAGCTTGCGAACAGGGAACTATGGCTACACCTTC.

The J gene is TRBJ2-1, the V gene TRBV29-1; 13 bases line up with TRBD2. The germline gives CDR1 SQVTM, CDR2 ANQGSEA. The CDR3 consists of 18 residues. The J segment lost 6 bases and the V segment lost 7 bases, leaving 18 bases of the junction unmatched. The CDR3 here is CSAPGVGTSGRALNEQFF. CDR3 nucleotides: TGCAGCGCCCCGGGGGTGGGTACTAGCGGGAGGGCCCTCAATGAGCAGTTCTTC.

CDR3 sequence (DNA): TGTGCCAGCAGCCAAGCAGGGGGGAACACCATATATTTT. This sequence encodes CASSQAGGNTIYF. The rearrangement links TRBV14 to TRBJ1-3; TRBD1 matches at 7 bases. CDR1 is SGHDN, CDR2 FVKESK, per germline. V dropped 1 base and J dropped 7; count of bases not matched to a gene: 1. This CDR3 has 13 residues. Variable domain in full (rest from reference TRBV14 and TRBJ1-3): EAGVTQFPSHSVIEKGQTVTLRCDPISGHDNLYWYRRVMGKEIKFLLHFVKESKQDESGMPNNRFLAERTGGTYSTLKVQPAELEDSGVYFCASSQAGGNTIYFGEGSWLTVV.

CDR3 region: CSVGRLDYNEQFF. The CDR3 nucleotides are TGCAGCGTTGGTCGTCTAGACTACAATGAGCAGTTCTTC. The chain couples TRBV29-1 to TRBJ2-1; D not certain. The CDR3 length is 13 residues. Germline assignment: CDR1 SQVTM and CDR2 ANQGSEA. V was trimmed by 4 bases and J by 3 bases, leaving 10 bases between them.

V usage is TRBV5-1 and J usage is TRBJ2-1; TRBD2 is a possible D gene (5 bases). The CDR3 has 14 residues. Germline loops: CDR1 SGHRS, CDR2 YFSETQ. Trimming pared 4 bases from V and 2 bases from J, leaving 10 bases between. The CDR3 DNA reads TGCGCCAGCAGCCCCCCCGGGACCTACAATGAGCAGTTCTTC. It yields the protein CASSPPGTYNEQFF.

CDR3: CASSLTSWTEAFF. The DNA of the CDR3 is TGTGCCAGCAGCCTTACTAGCTGGACTGAAGCTTTCTTT. The chain is built from TRBV5-4 and TRBJ1-1; D is unclear. This CDR3 spans 13 amino acids. Germline-derived CDR1 and CDR2 are SGHNT and YYREEE (reference sequence). Trimming removed 4 bases at V and 5 bases at J, with 12 bases between.

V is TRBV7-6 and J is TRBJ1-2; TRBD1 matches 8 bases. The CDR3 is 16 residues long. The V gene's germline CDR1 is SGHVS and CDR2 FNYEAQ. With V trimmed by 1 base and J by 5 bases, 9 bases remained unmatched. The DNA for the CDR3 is TGTGCCAGCAGCTTAGAAGTGCAGGGGGCTGGGTATGGCTACACCTTC. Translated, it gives CASSLEVQGAGYGYTF.

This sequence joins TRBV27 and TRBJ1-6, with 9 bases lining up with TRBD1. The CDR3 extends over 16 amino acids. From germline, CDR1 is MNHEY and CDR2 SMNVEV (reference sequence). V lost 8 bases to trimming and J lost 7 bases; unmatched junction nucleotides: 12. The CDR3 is CASRRGYGTGNSPLHF. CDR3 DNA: TGTGCCAGCCGACGAGGGTACGGGACAGGGAATTCACCCCTCCACTTT.

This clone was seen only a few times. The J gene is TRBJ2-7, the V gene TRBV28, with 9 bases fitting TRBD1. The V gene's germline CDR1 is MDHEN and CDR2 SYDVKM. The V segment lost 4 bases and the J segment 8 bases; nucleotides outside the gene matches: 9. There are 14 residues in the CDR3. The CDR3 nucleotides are TGTGCCAGCAGTTGGACAGGGGAGAGTTTCAAGCAGTACTTC. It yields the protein CASSWTGESFKQYF.

CDR3 residues: CASRPGTGEEKLFF. As DNA, the CDR3 is TGCGCCAGCAGGCCCGGGACAGGGGAAGAAAAACTGTTTTTT. The V call is TRBV5-1, the J call TRBJ1-4; 10 bases are a match to TRBD1. The trim removed 5 bases at V and 8 bases at J, leaving 6 bases unmatched. CDR3 length: 14 residues. Germline assignment: CDR1 SGHRS and CDR2 YFSETQ.

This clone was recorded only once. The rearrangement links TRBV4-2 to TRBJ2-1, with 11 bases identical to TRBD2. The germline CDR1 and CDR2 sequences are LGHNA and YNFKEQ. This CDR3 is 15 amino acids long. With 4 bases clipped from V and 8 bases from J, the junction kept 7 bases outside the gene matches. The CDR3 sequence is CASSPSLAGEYEQFF. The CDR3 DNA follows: TGTGCCAGCAGCCCCTCACTAGCGGGAGAGTATGAGCAGTTCTTC.

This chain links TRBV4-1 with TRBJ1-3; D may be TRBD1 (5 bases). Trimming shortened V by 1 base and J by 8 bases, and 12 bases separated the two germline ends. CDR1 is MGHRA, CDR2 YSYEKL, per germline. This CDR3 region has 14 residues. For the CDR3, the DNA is TGCGCCAGCAGCCAAGCCACAGGTCTACACACCATATATTTT. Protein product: CASSQATGLHTIYF.

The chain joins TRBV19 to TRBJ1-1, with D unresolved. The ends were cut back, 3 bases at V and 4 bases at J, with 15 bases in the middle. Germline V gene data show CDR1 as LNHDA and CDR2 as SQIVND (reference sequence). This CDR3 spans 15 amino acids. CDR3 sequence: CASSMVRILGTEAFF. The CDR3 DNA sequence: TGTGCCAGTAGTATGGTTCGCATCCTCGGCACTGAAGCTTTCTTT.

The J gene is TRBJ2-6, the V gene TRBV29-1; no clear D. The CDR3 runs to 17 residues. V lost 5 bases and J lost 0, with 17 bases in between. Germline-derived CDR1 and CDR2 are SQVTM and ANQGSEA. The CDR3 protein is CSVSHSTSNSGANVLTF. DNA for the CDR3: TGCAGCGTTTCGCACAGTACATCAAACTCTGGGGCCAACGTCCTGACTTTC.

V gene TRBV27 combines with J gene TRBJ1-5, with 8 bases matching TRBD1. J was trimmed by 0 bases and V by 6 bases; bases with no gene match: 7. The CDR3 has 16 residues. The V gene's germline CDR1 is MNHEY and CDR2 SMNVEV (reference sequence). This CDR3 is CASSRQGINSNQPQHF. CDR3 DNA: TGTGCCAGCAGCAGACAGGGGATAAATAGCAATCAGCCCCAGCATTTT.

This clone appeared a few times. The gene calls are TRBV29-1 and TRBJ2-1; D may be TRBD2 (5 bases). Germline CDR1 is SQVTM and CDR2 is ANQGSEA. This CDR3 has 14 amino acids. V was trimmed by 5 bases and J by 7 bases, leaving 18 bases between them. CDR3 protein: CSVSPSLSGNEQFF. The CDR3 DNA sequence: TGCAGCGTTTCCCCCTCCCTATCGGGAAATGAGCAGTTCTTC.

Here the CDR3 reads CASRPNGGAFRQYF. DNA for the CDR3: TGTGCCAGCAGGCCCAACGGGGGGGCCTTTAGGCAGTATTTT. The chain has TRBV4-2 and TRBJ2-3; TRBD2 aligns across 8 bases. The CDR3 extends over 14 amino acids. Germline V CDR1 and CDR2: LGHNA, YNFKEQ. V shed 6 bases and J 11 bases; nucleotides not matched to a gene: 13.

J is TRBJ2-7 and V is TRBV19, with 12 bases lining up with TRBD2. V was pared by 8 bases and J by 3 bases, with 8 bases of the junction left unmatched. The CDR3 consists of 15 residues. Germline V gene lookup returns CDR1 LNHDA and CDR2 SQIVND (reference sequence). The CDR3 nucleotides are TGTGCCAGTGCATTCAAACTAGCGGGAGGCTACGAGCAGTACTTC. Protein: CASAFKLAGGYEQYF.

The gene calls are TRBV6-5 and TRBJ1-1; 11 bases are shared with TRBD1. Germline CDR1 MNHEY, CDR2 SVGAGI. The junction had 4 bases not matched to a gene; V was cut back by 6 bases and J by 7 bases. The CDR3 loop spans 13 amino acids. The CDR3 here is CASSGQGAGEAFF. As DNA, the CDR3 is TGTGCCAGCAGCGGACAGGGGGCGGGTGAAGCTTTCTTT.